This T cell receptor (beta chain) was sequenced in a study of beta chain features in type 1 diabetes. Whole-study results and caveats: Shorter TCRB CDR3s, moderately but significantly so, marked every one of the four CD4+ subsets in Type 1 diabetes patients.

Germline V lookup: CDR1 KGHSH, CDR2 LQKENI. The CDR3 consists of 15 residues. J lost 1 base, V lost 1 base, and 2 bases had no gene match. The isolated RNA, all of it, was reverse transcribed, so expressed TCRB transcripts were what got sequenced. The repertoire was sequenced with immunoSEQ multiplex PCR; TCRdb's copy has only in-frame clones and lacks some. The sample yields 20,000 to 25,000 clones, roughly two thirds seen once. Of note for this clone: As yet, its antigen is unknown.

This TCR was sampled from a woman aged 40 to 50 with type 1 diabetes. The sample consisted of stem cell memory CD4+ T cells from blood. The rearrangement joins TRBV18 to TRBJ2-3; 7 nucleotides line up with TRBD1. Here the CDR3 reads CASSPQGAGTDTQYF. CDR3 in DNA: TGTGCCAGCTCACCACAGGGGGCCGGCACAGATACGCAGTATTTT.